Listed below are T cell receptor beta chains from one sample, sequenced in a study of cytomegalovirus exposure and HLA in healthy donors. This table comes from immunoSEQ multiplex PCR, and its TCRdb copy is limited to in-frame clones, with some not included. The table has 150,000 to 200,000 clones, under 75% seen once. The sequencing sample was made of PBMCs. The receptors originated from a man aged 40-49 years in good health and CMV-seropositive. Both conserved end residues are part of each CDR3. A D gene is named only where the DNA matches it firmly. Clone size is not always given. Where it is, it says once, few, many or a class for expanded clones.

V,size,J,D,CDR3,DNA
TRBV7-9,-,TRBJ1-2,-,CASSFLTAVPGYTF,TGTGCCAGCAGCTTCCTGACAGCAGTTCCTGGCTACACCTTC
TRBV6-1,few,TRBJ1-1,-,CASSVSVMNTEAFF,TGTGCCAGCAGTGTGTCAGTTATGAACACTGAAGCTTTCTTT
TRBV5-4,-,TRBJ2-5,-,CASSLARDNQETQYF,TGTGCCAGCAGCTTGGCACGGGACAACCAAGAGACCCAGTACTTC
TRBV12-5,-,TRBJ2-1,-,CASGLGLAYNEQFF,TGTGCTAGTGGTTTGGGGTTAGCCTACAATGAGCAGTTCTTC
TRBV7-2,-,TRBJ1-2,-,CASRYRRDYGYTF,TGTGCCAGCAGATACCGACGGGACTATGGCTACACCTTC
TRBV5-1,-,TRBJ2-2,TRBD2,CASSQTAGSTGELFF,TGCGCCAGCAGCCAGACAGCGGGGAGCACCGGGGAGCTGTTTTTT
TRBV29-1,-,TRBJ1-2,TRBD1,CSVGDRGPRGYTF,TGCAGCGTTGGGGACAGGGGGCCCCGAGGCTACACCTTC
TRBV7-9,-,TRBJ2-1,-,CASSLSGSDDEQFF,TGTGCCAGCAGCTTATCCGGGTCCGACGATGAGCAGTTCTTC
TRBV19,-,TRBJ2-1,-,CASSIKTGSYNEQFF,TGTGCCAGTAGTATTAAGACTGGCTCCTACAATGAGCAGTTCTTC
TRBV11-1,-,TRBJ1-2,-,CASSLLGTGGYTF,TGTGCCAGCAGCTTACTGGGGACTGGCGGCTACACCTTC
TRBV6-6,-,TRBJ2-7,TRBD2,CASSSGGAGYEQYF,TGTGCCAGCAGTAGCGGGGGGGCCGGGTACGAGCAGTACTTC
TRBV5-4,-,TRBJ1-6,-,CASSLSGLGNSPLHF,TGTGCCAGCAGCTTGAGCGGTTTGGGTAATTCACCCCTCCACTTT
TRBV7-8,few,TRBJ1-1,TRBD1,CASNPDRGNTEAFF,TGTGCCAGCAACCCAGACAGGGGAAACACTGAAGCTTTCTTT
TRBV10-2,-,TRBJ2-7,TRBD1,CASSALDRGAYEQYF,TGCGCCAGCAGTGCCCTGGACAGGGGTGCCTACGAGCAGTACTTC
TRBV29-1,few,TRBJ1-2,TRBD1,CSVDRGPGYTF,TGCAGCGTGGACAGGGGGCCCGGCTACACCTTC
TRBV5-1,few,TRBJ2-5,-,CASTPGGSQETQYF,TGCGCCAGCACTCCAGGGGGGAGCCAAGAGACCCAGTACTTC
TRBV11-2,-,TRBJ1-1,-,CASSLLGRRVMAALTEAFF,TGTGCCAGCAGCCTATTAGGGCGGAGGGTAATGGCAGCCCTCACTGAAGCTTTCTTT
TRBV7-3,-,TRBJ2-2,TRBD2,CASSLSSSGGSGTGELFF,TGTGCCAGCAGCTTAAGTAGCAGCGGGGGGTCGGGCACCGGGGAGCTGTTTTTT
TRBV6-1,-,TRBJ1-1,TRBD1,CASDRGFTEAFF,TGTGCCTCGGACAGGGGGTTCACTGAAGCTTTCTTT
TRBV11-2,few,TRBJ2-7,-,CASSLVRLGGLEQYF,TGTGCCAGCAGCTTAGTACGTTTGGGCGGGTTGGAGCAGTACTTC
TRBV18,-,TRBJ1-5,-,CASSPGPNQPQHF,TGTGCCAGCTCACCAGGGCCAAATCAGCCCCAGCATTTT
TRBV6-6,-,TRBJ2-1,-,CASSYRRNNEQFF,TGTGCCAGCAGTTACAGGCGGAACAATGAGCAGTTCTTC
TRBV6-5,-,TRBJ1-1,-,CASIQEDRTEAFF,TGTGCCAGCATCCAGGAAGATCGGACTGAAGCTTTCTTT
TRBV9,-,TRBJ1-1,-,CASSPEAVSRTEAFF,TGTGCCAGCAGCCCGGAGGCGGTGTCGAGAACTGAAGCTTTCTTT
TRBV19,few,TRBJ1-6,TRBD1,CASSVLTGDYNSPLHF,TGTGCCAGTAGTGTACTGACAGGGGACTATAATTCACCCCTCCACTTT
TRBV15,few,TRBJ1-6,-,CATSRDPGEGPLHF,TGTGCCACCAGCAGAGATCCAGGGGAAGGGCCCCTCCACTTT
TRBV11-3,medium-sized,TRBJ2-7,-,CASSLWVRAISRGPTFEQYF,TGTGCCAGCAGCTTATGGGTCAGGGCGATATCCCGCGGCCCGACCTTCGAGCAGTACTTC
TRBV7-2,-,TRBJ2-1,-,CASSLTVFLVHEQFF,TGTGCCAGCAGCTTAACGGTCTTCCTCGTCCATGAGCAGTTCTTC
TRBV5-6,-,TRBJ1-3,-,CASSSDGSSGNTIYF,TGTGCCAGCAGCAGCGACGGAAGCTCTGGAAACACCATATATTTT
TRBV5-4,-,TRBJ1-4,TRBD1,CASSGLDGTAGEKLFF,TGTGCCAGCAGCGGTTTAGACGGGACAGCAGGAGAAAAACTGTTTTTT
TRBV19,-,TRBJ2-7,-,CASSRTGGATYEQYF,TGTGCCAGTAGTCGAACCGGGGGAGCCACCTACGAGCAGTACTTC
TRBV5-1,-,TRBJ2-7,TRBD1,CASSSGTDYEQYF,TGCGCCAGCAGCTCTGGGACAGACTACGAGCAGTACTTC
TRBV18,once,TRBJ1-1,TRBD1,CASSPDRGMNTEAFF,TGTGCCAGCTCACCTGACAGGGGAATGAACACTGAAGCTTTCTTT
TRBV7-2,-,TRBJ2-7,-,CASSRQAIYEQYF,TGTGCCAGCAGCCGGCAGGCGATTTACGAGCAGTACTTC
TRBV4-1,few,TRBJ2-3,TRBD2,CASSQDLGRGAYDDTQYF,TGCGCCAGCAGCCAAGATCTAGGGCGGGGGGCCTATGACGATACGCAGTATTTT
TRBV21-1,-,TRBJ1-1,-,CASSSPRQGADTEAFF,TGTGCCAGCAGCTCGCCCCGTCAGGGGGCGGACACTGAAGCTTTCTTT
TRBV7-9,-,TRBJ1-1,-,CASSRQVTNTEAFF,TGTGCCAGCAGCCGACAGGTAACGAACACTGAAGCTTTCTTT
TRBV5-1,-,TRBJ2-5,-,CASSPLADFKETQYF,TGCGCCAGCAGCCCCTTAGCCGACTTCAAGGAGACCCAGTACTTC
TRBV7-3,-,TRBJ1-1,-,CASSSQGQTNTEAFF,TGTGCCAGCAGCTCCCAGGGACAAACGAACACTGAAGCTTTCTTT
TRBV6-6,-,TRBJ1-5,-,CASSSPQGNQPQHF,TGTGCCAGCAGTTCCCCTCAGGGGAATCAGCCCCAGCATTTT
TRBV10-2,few,TRBJ1-3,-,CASRDSSGNTIYF,TGCGCCAGCCGTGACAGCTCTGGAAACACCATATATTTT
TRBV4-2,-,TRBJ2-5,-,CASSQDQGLLGTQYF,TGTGCCAGCAGCCAAGATCAGGGCCTCCTCGGGACCCAGTACTTC
TRBV6-6,-,TRBJ2-3,-,CASCVPHTDTQYF,TGTGCCAGCTGCGTTCCTCACACAGATACGCAGTATTTT
TRBV27,-,TRBJ1-3,-,CASSLSGGGTSGNTIYF,TGTGCCAGCAGTTTATCTGGGGGGGGTACTTCTGGAAACACCATATATTTT
TRBV19,-,TRBJ2-1,-,CASSMKRSSYNEQFF,TGTGCCAGTAGTATGAAACGGAGCTCCTACAATGAGCAGTTCTTC
TRBV7-2,-,TRBJ2-3,-,CASRLYTDTQYF,TGTGCCAGCAGACTATACACAGATACGCAGTATTTT
TRBV6-5,-,TRBJ1-3,TRBD1,CASRPRGEPGNTIYF,TGTGCCAGCAGACCCAGGGGGGAACCCGGAAACACCATATATTTT
TRBV7-8,-,TRBJ1-2,TRBD1,CASSSGTGNGYTF,TGTGCCAGCAGCTCCGGGACAGGGAATGGCTACACCTTC
TRBV5-5,-,TRBJ2-2,-,CASSFEQVRTGELFF,TGTGCCAGCAGCTTCGAGCAGGTTAGGACCGGGGAGCTGTTTTTT
TRBV19,-,TRBJ1-1,TRBD1,CASRPNRGGNTEAFF,TGTGCCAGTAGGCCCAACAGGGGCGGAAACACTGAAGCTTTCTTT
TRBV7-7,few,TRBJ2-2,TRBD1,CASSPGQGDGELFF,TGTGCTAGCAGCCCGGGACAGGGAGACGGGGAGCTGTTTTTT
TRBV7-2,few,TRBJ2-3,TRBD2,CASSLVASGGPGADTQYF,TGTGCCAGCAGCTTAGTGGCTAGCGGGGGGCCAGGGGCAGATACGCAGTATTTT
TRBV13,few,TRBJ2-3,-,CASSLRDSPTDTQYF,TGTGCCAGCAGCCTCCGGGACTCCCCCACAGATACGCAGTATTTT
TRBV6-6,few,TRBJ1-1,-,CASTADGEAFF,TGTGCCAGCACCGCCGATGGCGAAGCTTTCTTT
TRBV4-1,-,TRBJ1-6,-,CASSQGRSSPLHF,TGCGCCAGCAGCCAAGGGAGAAGTTCACCCCTCCACTTT
TRBV30,-,TRBJ1-3,TRBD1,CAWSVSTGYNTIYF,TGTGCCTGGAGTGTGTCGACAGGGTACAACACCATATATTTT